Here is one T cell receptor (beta chain) with its context. Its recognized antigen is unknown. The CDR3 end shows no conserved phenylalanine or tryptophan, and so a read error is likely. Reading the germline V gene gives CDR1 MDHEN and CDR2 SYDVKM. The CDR3 sequence runs 18 residues, both termini included. Only CDR3 DNA is held: 54 bases, read in frame from base 1. Trimming removed 6 bases from V and 8 bases from J, leaving 29 bases between the germline ends. This record belongs to a study of tumor-infiltrating lymphocytes in primary liver carcinoma (dated by TCRdb to about 2017). For the study in its entirety: Of the five patients, three men and two women aged 30 to 69 years, four had hepatocellular carcinoma and one had combined HCC and intrahepatic cholangiocarcinoma. The tumors of the five patients were staged as T1-T3 N0M0, with maximum diameters ranging from 4.2 to 10 cm. Each sample produced roughly 3.5 to 8 million productive TCRbeta reads, and read depth showed no significant difference between tissue types. Across five regions of each liver tumor, along with adjacent normal tissue and blood, the study brought together TCRbeta repertoire sequencing, expression microarrays and whole-exome sequencing. A total of 35 specimens from 5 patients underwent TCRbeta repertoire sequencing, comprising some 25 tumor regions, 5 adjacent noncancerous liver tissues and 5 peripheral blood samples. To link TCRbeta repertoire diversity to the local molecular phenotype, the approximately 23 tumor region samples were profiled with Agilent mRNA microarrays. Technical replicate repertoires showed high reproducibility, with mean shared-clone rates roughly 0.89 and correlation coefficients above 0.95. The investigation overall reported the following: Bulk unsorted samples precluded comparing CD4+ and CD8+ T cell repertoires. A significantly larger repertoire fraction was made up by the top 250 clones in tumors than in blood (p = 0.039). Consistent with antigen-driven expansion, pairs of tumor regions showed higher repertoire overlap (mean around 36%) than either tumor-adjacent pairs (around 17%) or tumor-blood pairs (about 15%). Only roughly 7-24% of top clones appeared in all five regions of a tumor, which suggests that tumor-infiltrating T cells are spatially heterogeneous. Only the TCR beta chain was sequenced, which likely underestimates true repertoire diversity because unpaired alpha chains were not captured. The study included only four or five patients, and the authors note findings should be validated in a larger study.

TCRbeta-specific cDNA was reverse-transcribed from 500 ng total RNA using a constant-region primer and ProtoScript II reverse transcriptase. TCRbeta libraries were built with three nested multiplex PCR rounds, a slightly modified ARM-PCR procedure. Multiplex TRBV1-TRBV30 forward primers and a Cbeta reverse primer were used in the first two PCR rounds, each of which was run for 10 cycles. A final 25-cycle PCR with Deep VentR polymerase added sample barcodes and Illumina adapters. Before sequencing, amplicons between 200 and 500 bp were purified from gel using a QIAquick gel extraction kit. An Illumina HiSeq 2500 was used to sequence the TCRbeta amplicons with 250-bp paired-end reads. The paper's processing steps were these. Reads were quality-trimmed with Trimmomatic v0.33, and paired reads were merged with FLASH v1.2.11 to recover full CDR3 sequences. V, D and J germline segments were assigned to the rearranged TCRbeta sequences using MiGEC v1.2.1b. VDJtools v1.0.0 computed clonotype statistics and Shannon-Wiener diversity indices. Except for diversity analysis, only each sample's 250 most abundant clonotypes were used in subsequent analyses to reduce sampling bias. TCRdb redid the processing of the public reads, applying fastp at Q25 and MiXCR, and retained in-frame beta chains. Each entry is one CDR3 protein sequence, shown with its most common DNA and genes. None of the V and J calls come from the authors' own analysis; TCRdb made them. Present in this sample are approximately 100,000 distinct CDR3 sequences, around 73% of which were seen just once. The ten most abundant clones make up approximately 12% of the sample.

Total RNA and DNA were co-extracted without cell sorting from roughly 20-30 mg of bulk tissue using the AllPrep DNA/RNA mini kit. Between late 2015 and early 2016, five patients in China with histopathologically diagnosed primary liver carcinoma had surgical resection. Patients had chronic HBV infection and were treatment-naive at sampling. Five spatially separated regions were sampled per tumor: superior, inferior, left-lateral and right-lateral poles, plus the tumor centre. Histology showed that every tumor sample contained more than 80% viable tumor cells. Each fresh piece of tumor and adjacent tissue was cut in two, with one half stored in RNAlater at -80 degrees C and the other half sent for histology.

The rearranged chain carries TRBV28 and TRBJ2-1; the D segment could be TRBD2, given 5 matching bases. This clonotype originated in a woman between 55 and 75 years old with primary liver carcinoma and hepatitis B virus infection. What was sequenced was liver tumor tissue from sampling region 2. The sample's cell subset or site label, decoded: tumor region T2, inferior pole. The CDR3 loop reads CASSRGGHWSLDGDEQFS. The base sequence is TGTGCCAGCAGCCGCGGAGGTCATTGGTCTCTTGACGGTGATGAGCAGTTCTCC.